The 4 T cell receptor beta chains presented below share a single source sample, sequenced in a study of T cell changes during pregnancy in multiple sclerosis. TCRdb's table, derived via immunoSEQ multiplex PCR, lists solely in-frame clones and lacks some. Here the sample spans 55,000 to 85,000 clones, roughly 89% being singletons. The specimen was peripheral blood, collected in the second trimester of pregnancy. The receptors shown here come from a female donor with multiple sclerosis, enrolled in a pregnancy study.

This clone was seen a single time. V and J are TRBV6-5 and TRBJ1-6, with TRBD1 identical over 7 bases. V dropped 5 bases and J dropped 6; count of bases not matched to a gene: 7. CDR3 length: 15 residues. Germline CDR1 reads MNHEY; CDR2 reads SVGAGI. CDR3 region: CASSQTGFGNSPLHF. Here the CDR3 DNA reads TGTGCCAGCAGTCAGACAGGGTTTGGTAATTCACCCCTCCACTTT.

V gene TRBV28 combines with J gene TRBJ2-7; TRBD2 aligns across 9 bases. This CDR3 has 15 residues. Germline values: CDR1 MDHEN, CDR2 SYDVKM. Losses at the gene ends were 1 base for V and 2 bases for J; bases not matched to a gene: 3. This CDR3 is CASSLFASGTYEQYF. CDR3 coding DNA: TGTGCCAGCAGTTTATTTGCTAGCGGGACCTACGAGCAGTACTTC. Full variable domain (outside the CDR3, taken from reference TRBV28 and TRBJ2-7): DVKVTQSSRYLVKRTGEKVFLECVQDMDHENMFWYRQDPGLGLRLIYFSYDVKMKEKGDIPEGYSVSREKKERFSLILESASTNQTSMYLCASSLFASGTYEQYFGPGTRLTVT.

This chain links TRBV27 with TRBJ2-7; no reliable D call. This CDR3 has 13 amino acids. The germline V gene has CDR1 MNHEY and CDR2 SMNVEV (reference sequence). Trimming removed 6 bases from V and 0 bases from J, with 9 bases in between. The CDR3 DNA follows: TGTGCCAGCAGCTACCTCGGCTCCTACGAGCAGTACTTC. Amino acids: CASSYLGSYEQYF.

The DNA for the CDR3 is TGTGCCAGCATGCAGGAAGTCTATGGCTACACCTTC. This codes for CASMQEVYGYTF. The genes are TRBV6-1 and TRBJ1-2; D is uncertain. Germline lookup yields CDR1 MNHNS and CDR2 SASEGT. CDR3 length: 12 residues. The V and J ends lost 7 bases and 4 bases respectively, with 10 bases between them.